This TCR beta chain derives from a study of cytomegalovirus exposure and HLA in healthy donors. Findings of the study overall: Presence/absence analyses supposed approximately even sequencing depth among donors. In a later analysis, compared with equally common non-associated chains, HLA-associated beta chains were more expanded.

Comment on this clone: Its antigen remains unidentified.

This CDR3 has 17 amino acids. Unmatched junction bases numbered 8, after V lost 0 bases and J lost 4 bases. The V gene's germline CDR1 is SGDLS and CDR2 YYNGEE. The PCR employed 60 Vbeta primers together with 13 Jbeta primers. Method: immunoSEQ multiplex PCR; TCRdb's copy keeps in-frame clones and lacks some. The repertoire table contains 80,000 to 100,000 clones. The chain is built from TRBV9 and TRBJ2-1, with 9 bases aligning to TRBD1. The TCR originated in a man aged 45-60 years in good health and CMV-seronegative. The source material was PBMCs. CDR3 region: CASSVGWGQGLYNEQFF. CDR3 in DNA: TGTGCCAGCAGCGTAGGCTGGGGACAGGGATTATACAATGAGCAGTTCTTC.